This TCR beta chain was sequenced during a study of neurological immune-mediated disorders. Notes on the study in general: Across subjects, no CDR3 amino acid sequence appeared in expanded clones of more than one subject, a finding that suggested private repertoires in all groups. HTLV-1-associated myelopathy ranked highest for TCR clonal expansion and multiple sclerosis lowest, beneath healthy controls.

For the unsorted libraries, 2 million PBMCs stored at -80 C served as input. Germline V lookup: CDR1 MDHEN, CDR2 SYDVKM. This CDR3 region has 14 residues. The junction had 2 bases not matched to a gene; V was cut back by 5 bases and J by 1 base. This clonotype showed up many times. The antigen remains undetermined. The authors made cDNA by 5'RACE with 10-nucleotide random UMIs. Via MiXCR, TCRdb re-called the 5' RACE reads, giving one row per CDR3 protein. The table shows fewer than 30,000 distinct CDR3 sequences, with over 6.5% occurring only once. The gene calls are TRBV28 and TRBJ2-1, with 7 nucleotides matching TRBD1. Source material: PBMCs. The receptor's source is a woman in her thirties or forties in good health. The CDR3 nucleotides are TGTGCCAGCAGTGAGACAGGGTCCTACAATGAGCAGTTCTTC. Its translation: CASSETGSYNEQFF.